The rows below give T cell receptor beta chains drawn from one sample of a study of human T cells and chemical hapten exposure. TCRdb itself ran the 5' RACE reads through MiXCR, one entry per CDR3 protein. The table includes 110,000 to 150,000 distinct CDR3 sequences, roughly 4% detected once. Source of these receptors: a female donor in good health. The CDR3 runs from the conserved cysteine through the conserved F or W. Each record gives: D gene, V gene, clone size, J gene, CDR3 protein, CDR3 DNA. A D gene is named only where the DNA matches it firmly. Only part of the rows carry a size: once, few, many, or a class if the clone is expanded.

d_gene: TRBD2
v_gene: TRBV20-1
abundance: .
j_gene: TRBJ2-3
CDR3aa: CSASLSLAGADTQYF
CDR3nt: TGCAGTGCTAGTTTATCACTAGCGGGCGCAGATACGCAGTATTTT

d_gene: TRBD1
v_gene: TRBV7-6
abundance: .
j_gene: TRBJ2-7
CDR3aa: CASSSKRGLDEQYF
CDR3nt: TGTGCCAGCAGCTCTAAAAGGGGGCTCGACGAGCAGTACTTC

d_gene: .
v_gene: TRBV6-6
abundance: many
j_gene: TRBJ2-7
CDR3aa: CASSYRVAGGSDF
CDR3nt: .

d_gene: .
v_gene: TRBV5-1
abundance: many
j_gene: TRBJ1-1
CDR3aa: CASSLGVGSEAFF
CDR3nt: TGCGCCAGCAGCTTGGGAGTGGGGTCTGAAGCTTTCTTT

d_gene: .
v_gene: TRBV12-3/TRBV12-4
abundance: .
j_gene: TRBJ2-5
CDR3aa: CASSPGGRETQYF
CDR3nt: TGTGCCAGCAGTCCGGGGGGCCGAGAGACCCAGTACTTC

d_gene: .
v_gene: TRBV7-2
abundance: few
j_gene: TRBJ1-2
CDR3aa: CASSFPGEVVDGYTF
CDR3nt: TGTGCCAGCAGCTTTCCCGGGGAAGTTGTCGATGGCTACACCTTC

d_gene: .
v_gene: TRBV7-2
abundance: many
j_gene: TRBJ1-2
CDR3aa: CASSPYRGPGYTF
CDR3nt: TGTGCCAGCAGCCCCTATAGGGGCCCGGGCTACACCTTC

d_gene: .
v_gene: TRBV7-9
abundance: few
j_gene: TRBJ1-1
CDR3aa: CASSSRVGPSRNTEAFF
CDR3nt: TGTGCCAGCAGCTCAAGAGTGGGACCCTCCAGGAACACTGAAGCTTTCTTT

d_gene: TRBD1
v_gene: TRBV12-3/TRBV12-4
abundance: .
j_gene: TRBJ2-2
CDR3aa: CASRPTGTGRENTGELFF
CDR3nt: TGTGCCAGCAGACCGACCGGGACAGGGAGGGAGAACACCGGGGAGCTGTTTTTT

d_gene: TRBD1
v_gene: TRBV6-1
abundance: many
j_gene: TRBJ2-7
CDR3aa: CASSEWSRDRGNEQYF
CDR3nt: TGTGCCAGCAGTGAATGGTCCCGGGACAGGGGGAACGAGCAGTACTTC

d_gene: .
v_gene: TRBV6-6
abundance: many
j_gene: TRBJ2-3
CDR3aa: CASQGTDTQYF
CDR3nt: TGTGCCAGCCAGGGCACAGATACGCAGTATTTT

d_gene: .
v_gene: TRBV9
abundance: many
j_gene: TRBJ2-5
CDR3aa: CASSVALFQETQYF
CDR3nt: TGTGCCAGCAGCGTAGCCCTCTTCCAAGAGACCCAGTACTTC

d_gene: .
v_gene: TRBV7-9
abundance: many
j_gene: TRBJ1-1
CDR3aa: CASSLPGSSAVF
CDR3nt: TGTGCCAGCAGCTTGCCGGGGTCGTCCGCGGTTTTT

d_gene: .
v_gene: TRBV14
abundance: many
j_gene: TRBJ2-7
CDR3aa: CASSQVPYEQYF
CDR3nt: TGTGCCAGCAGCCAAGTACCCTACGAGCAGTACTTC

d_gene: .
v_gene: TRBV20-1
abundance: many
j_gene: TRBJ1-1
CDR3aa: CSAHPPRGLNTEAFF
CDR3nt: TGCAGTGCTCATCCGCCCAGGGGACTAAACACTGAAGCTTTCTTT

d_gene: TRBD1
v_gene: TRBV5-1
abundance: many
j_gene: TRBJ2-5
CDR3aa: CASRPGQGLGTQYF
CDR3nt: TGCGCCAGCAGACCCGGACAGGGCCTCGGGACCCAGTACTTC

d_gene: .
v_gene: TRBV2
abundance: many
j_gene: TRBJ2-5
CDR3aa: CASSVGRQETQYF
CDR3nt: TGTGCCAGCAGTGTCGGCCGCCAAGAGACCCAGTACTTC

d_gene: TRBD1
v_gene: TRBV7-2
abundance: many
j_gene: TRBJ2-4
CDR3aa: CASSLGGGGKNIQYF
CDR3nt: TGTGCCAGCAGCTTAGGAGGGGGCGGCAAAAACATTCAGTACTTC

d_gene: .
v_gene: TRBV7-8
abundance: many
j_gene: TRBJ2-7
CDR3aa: CASSLRPGLRGYEQYF
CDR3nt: TGTGCCAGCAGCCTGAGACCGGGGCTTCGGGGCTACGAGCAGTACTTC

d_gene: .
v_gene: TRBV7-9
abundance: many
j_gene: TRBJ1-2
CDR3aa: CASSLFTGDYGYTF
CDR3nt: TGTGCCAGCAGCTTATTCACGGGGGACTATGGCTACACCTTC

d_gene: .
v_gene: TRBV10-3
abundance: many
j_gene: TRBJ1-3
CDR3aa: CAISPAGNTIYF
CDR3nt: TGTGCCATCAGTCCCGCGGGAAACACCATATATTTT

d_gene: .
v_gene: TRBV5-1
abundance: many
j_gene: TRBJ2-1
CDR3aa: CASSLGYEQFF
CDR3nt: TGCGCCAGCAGCTTGGGGTATGAGCAGTTCTTC

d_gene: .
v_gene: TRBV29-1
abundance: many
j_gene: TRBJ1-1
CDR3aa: CSVGHPGAEAFF
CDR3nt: TGCAGCGTTGGGCACCCGGGAGCTGAAGCTTTCTTT

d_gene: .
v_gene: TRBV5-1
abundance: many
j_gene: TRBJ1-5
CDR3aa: CASSLAGGNQPQHF
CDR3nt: TGCGCCAGCAGCTTGGCAGGGGGCAATCAGCCCCAGCATTTT